This TCR beta chain appears in the sequencing data of a study of Graves' ophthalmopathy and Graves' hyperthyroidism. General study results and limits: A majority of expanded thyroid clonotypes exceeding 0.001 frequency were likewise present in blood.

After removal of 5 bases from V and 4 bases from J, the junction contained 6 bases not matched to a gene. The CDR3 covers 14 residues. Comment on this clonotype: Antigen specificity is unknown.

Uncontrolled infections, pregnancy, lactation or other autoimmune diseases led to patient exclusion. RNA transcripts served as template for amplifying TCR beta CDR3 sequences. The library came from an HTBI-primed first-round RT-PCR and a second-round multiplex PCR. TCRdb re-called the multiplex PCR reads through MiXCR, storing one row per CDR3 protein. Altogether hundreds of thousands of distinct CDR3 sequences are present, about a fifth being singletons, with the ten largest covering about 6.6%. Material: peripheral blood. V is TRBV12-3 or TRBV12-4 and J is TRBJ2-5, with 8 bases that match TRBD1. The receptor's source is a woman in her late teens or twenties with stable Graves' hyperthyroidism. Some clones in this sample may be carry-over from other donors' samples. CDR3: CASSTQGAPETQYF. Here the CDR3 DNA reads TGTGCCAGCAGTACGCAGGGGGCTCCAGAGACCCAGTACTTC.